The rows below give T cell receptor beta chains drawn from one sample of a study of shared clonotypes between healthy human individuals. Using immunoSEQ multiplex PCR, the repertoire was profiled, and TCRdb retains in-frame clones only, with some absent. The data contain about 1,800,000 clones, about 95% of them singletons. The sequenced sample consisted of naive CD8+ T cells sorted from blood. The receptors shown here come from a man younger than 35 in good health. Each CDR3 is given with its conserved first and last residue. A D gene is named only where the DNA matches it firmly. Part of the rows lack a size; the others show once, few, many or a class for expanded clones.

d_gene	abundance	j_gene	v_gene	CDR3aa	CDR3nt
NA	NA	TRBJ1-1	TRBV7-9	CASSLVLGGTEAFF	TGTGCCAGCAGCCTGGTGTTAGGGGGCACTGAAGCTTTCTTT
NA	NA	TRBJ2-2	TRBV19	CASSIQSTGELFF	TGTGCCAGTAGTATTCAGAGCACCGGGGAGCTGTTTTTT
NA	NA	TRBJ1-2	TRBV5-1	CATPPWGYTF	TGCGCCACCCCCCCCTGGGGGTACACCTTC
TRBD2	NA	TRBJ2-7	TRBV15	CATRAGGGDEQYF	TGTGCCACCAGGGCGGGGGGAGGGGACGAGCAGTACTTC
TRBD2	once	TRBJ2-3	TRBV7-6	CASSLLAGGSTDTQYF	TGTGCCAGCAGCTTACTGGCGGGAGGGAGCACAGATACGCAGTATTTT
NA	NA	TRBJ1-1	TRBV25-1	CASSEGRRGLTDTEAFF	TGTGCCAGCAGTGAAGGTCGGCGGGGCTTAACTGACACTGAAGCTTTCTTT
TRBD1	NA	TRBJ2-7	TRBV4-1	CASSQLPGQGSYEQYF	TGCGCCAGCAGCCAACTTCCGGGACAGGGTTCTTACGAGCAGTACTTC
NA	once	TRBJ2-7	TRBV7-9	CASTRGDGPYEQYF	TGTGCCAGCACCCGAGGCGACGGTCCCTACGAGCAGTACTTC
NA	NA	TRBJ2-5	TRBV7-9	CASSPRASETQYF	TGTGCCAGCAGCCCCAGGGCGTCGGAGACCCAGTACTTC
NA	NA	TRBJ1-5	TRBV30	CAWSVGSFGNQPQHF	TGTGCCTGGAGTGTAGGATCCTTTGGCAATCAGCCCCAGCATTTT